This T cell receptor (beta chain) is from a study of blood T cells in healthy people across ages. CDR3 length: 13 amino acids. V trimming: 6 bases; J trimming: 12 bases; junction bases outside the gene matches: 3. Germline CDR1 and CDR2: MNHEY and SVGEGT. Notes on this clonotype: Here the CDR3 omits its conserved ending phenylalanine or tryptophan, so a read error is the likely source.

Then a second PCR, running about 7 to 11 cycles, was carried out with a sample-barcoded 5' primer and a J-beta primer mix. A template-switch adaptor that had 12 random nucleotides put a tag on each cDNA molecule. Using its own MiXCR run on the 5' RACE reads, TCRdb lists one record per CDR3 protein. The sample yields roughly 2 million distinct CDR3 sequences, about 49% seen once. This sequence originates from a woman in her thirties or forties in good health. What was sequenced was blood. The rearrangement uses TRBV6-2 or TRBV6-3 and TRBJ2-1; 15 bases are a match to TRBD2. CDR3 DNA: TGTGCCAGCAGGTGGACTAGCGGGGGGGCGCAGTTCGTC. It specifies CASRWTSGGAQFV.